A single TCR beta chain is shown here with its context. No antigen is known for it. This entry comes from a study of graft-versus-host responses after intestinal transplantation. Whole-study context: Transplants given to recipients were multivisceral, liver-intestinal, or isolated intestinal. Once they had received anti-thymocyte globulin induction, all recipients took tacrolimus and steroids for about 3 years. Findings and limits, study-wide: Across patients carrying graft-donor T cell macrochimerism, allografts held high graft-versus-host to host-versus-graft clonal ratios.

Sequenced by immunoSEQ multiplex PCR; TCRdb stores in-frame clones only, minus some. Of 85,000 to 100,000 clones listed, 85% to 95% are singletons. The V end lost 0 bases, the J end lost 14 bases, and 12 bases lay between the germline ends. This CDR3 has 12 residues. Germline V gene lookup returns CDR1 SGHDN and CDR2 FVKESK. The chain links TRBV14 to TRBJ2-3, with no clear D. This material consisted of unstimulated CD8+ T cells sorted from spleen or lymph node cells, taken before intestinal transplant. The sequence was obtained from a human donor who received an intestinal transplant. The CDR3 protein is CASSQDLARTYF. The CDR3 DNA is TGTGCCAGCAGCCAAGATTTAGCCCGCACGTATTTT.